The sequence of this T cell receptor beta chain was determined in a study of blood T cells in healthy people across ages. Background on the study: About one barcoded beta molecule per two T cells was the capture yield of template switching.

Extraction of total RNA produced a minimum of 5.5 micrograms from each sample. It was with a sample-barcoded 5' primer and a J-beta primer mix that a second PCR of roughly 7 to 12 cycles was run. One entry per CDR3 protein, called by TCRdb with MiXCR from the 5' RACE reads. There are some 1,500,000 distinct CDR3 sequences in the sample; approximately 39% occur only once, and roughly 3.7% lies in the top ten. This clonotype was counted a few times. What it binds is unknown. Regarding the study as a whole: Roughly linear declines in TCR beta diversity per million T cells occurred with age. Since the PBMCs were unsorted, naive and antigen-experienced cells could not be conclusively compared.

V shed 6 bases, J shed 4 bases, and the junction held 11 bases outside the gene matches. CDR3 length equals 15 residues. CDR1 MNHNY and CDR2 SVGAGI come from the germline V gene (reference sequence). Sequenced sample: blood. This chain links TRBV6-6 with TRBJ1-2; TRBD1 agrees at 7 bases. The receptor was isolated from a woman between 18 and 30 years old in good health. DNA of the CDR3: TGTGCCAGCAGCATAGACAGGGCAGGTGGCTATGGCTACACCTTC. This sequence encodes CASSIDRAGGYGYTF.